There are a few counts of the clone carrying this T cell receptor beta chain. What it recognizes is unknown. Every isolated RNA sample was fully reverse transcribed, so sequencing captured expressed TCRB transcripts. The protocol was immunoSEQ multiplex PCR, while the TCRdb copy is restricted to in-frame clones and leaves out a portion. The data show roughly 400,000 clones, with around 10% seen just once and 0.55% to 0.75% held by the top ten. The ends were cut back, 0 bases at V and 5 bases at J, with 5 bases in the middle. The germline V gene has CDR1 SGHNT and CDR2 YYREEE (reference sequence). There are 12 residues in the CDR3. This entry comes from a study of beta chain features in type 1 diabetes. General study points: Type 1 diabetes patients showed a moderate but significant shortening of TCRB CDR3s in all four CD4+ subsets.

The gene calls are TRBV5-4 and TRBJ2-5, with unresolved D. What was sequenced was central memory CD4+ T cells from blood. The source is a man in his thirties or forties with type 1 diabetes. The CDR3 here is CASSLDGETQYF. The DNA of the CDR3 is TGTGCCAGCAGCTTGGACGGGGAGACCCAGTACTTC.